Listed below are T cell receptor beta chains from one sample, sequenced in a study of T cells in tuberculosis. Libraries were prepared by immunoSEQ multiplex PCR; TCRdb keeps only in-frame clonotypes and omits some of them. The sample shows 20,000 to 25,000 clones, roughly 97% of them seen only once. The source material was PBMCs. The receptors come from a donor aged 10-35 years with latent tuberculosis or without tuberculosis infection. CDR3s leave out the opening cysteine and the closing phenylalanine or tryptophan. The order of the fields is D gene, CDR3 length, J gene, V gene, CDR3 protein. D genes are given only for firm matches.

.	14	TRBJ1-6	TRBV2	ASSERGSSYNSPLH
.	11	TRBJ1-2	TRBV2	ASSLQTNYGYT
.	14	TRBJ2-7	TRBV19	ASSIRRDRVIDEQY
TRBD1	13	TRBJ1-2	TRBV7-9	ASSLDQGQGYGYT
TRBD1	10	TRBJ2-7	TRBV10-2	ATRTGLNEQY
.	13	TRBJ2-7	TRBV29-1	SVEDWAGTSYEQY
.	11	TRBJ1-1	TRBV30	AWSVGRGTEAF
.	14	TRBJ1-2	TRBV15	ATSSPRDTFPYGYT
.	12	TRBJ1-2	TRBV5-1	ASSLATGNYGYT
.	14	TRBJ1-5	TRBV10-3	AISESGAGVGQPQH
.	12	TRBJ2-3	TRBV19	ASSMGGRGDTQY
.	12	TRBJ1-2	TRBV27	ASSFDRSNYGYT
.	13	TRBJ2-7	TRBV29-1	SVSGGRFQGVGQY
.	12	TRBJ1-1	TRBV5-4	ASSWGQSNTEAF
TRBD1	12	TRBJ1-1	TRBV27	ASSRGGLNTEAF
.	14	TRBJ2-5	TRBV5-1	ASSLAVGGGKETQY
.	13	TRBJ2-5	TRBV5-1	ASSTTSPFQETQY
.	13	TRBJ1-4	TRBV25-1	ASSESKAFNEKLF
.	15	TRBJ2-1	TRBV18	ASSRLKGASSYNEQF
.	12	TRBJ1-5	TRBV27	ASSQLDSNQPQH
.	13	TRBJ1-3	TRBV6-1	ASNTGFFSGNTIY
.	13	TRBJ2-3	TRBV9	ASSVGGGNTDTQY
.	14	TRBJ2-7	TRBV19	ASSIAFGTFSYEQY
TRBD1	12	TRBJ1-2	TRBV10-3	AISGERTGEGYT
TRBD2	12	TRBJ2-7	TRBV28	ASSTGTRWYEQY
TRBD2	12	TRBJ2-1	TRBV2	ASRLRGAGNEQF
.	12	TRBJ1-2	TRBV19	ASALSMRIYGYT
.	15	TRBJ1-4	TRBV6-1	ASSEAGGIGSIEKLF
.	10	TRBJ1-2	TRBV5-1	ASGDSYYGYT
TRBD2	12	TRBJ2-7	TRBV27	ASSFSAGAYEQY
.	12	TRBJ2-7	TRBV6-1	ASSAAVGGHEQY
TRBD2	13	TRBJ2-1	TRBV19	ASSIGLARVVEQF
.	12	TRBJ2-7	TRBV11-2	ASNTAEISYEQY
TRBD2	13	TRBJ2-1	TRBV11-3	ASSLGLAPYNEQF
.	14	TRBJ1-2	TRBV29-1	SAARTENWGYYGYT
.	14	TRBJ2-2	TRBV5-1	ASSLTGAPDTGELF
.	13	TRBJ1-1	TRBV28	ASSFFLAPSTEAF
TRBD1	13	TRBJ2-7	TRBV2	ASTARTGVTYEQY
.	11	TRBJ1-1	TRBV5-4	ASSFDRNTEAF
.	14	TRBJ2-7	TRBV7-8	ASSQIQGAGGYEQY
.	13	TRBJ2-7	TRBV4-1	ASSPSVGGSYEQY
TRBD1	13	TRBJ1-3	TRBV29-1	SIGQAGYSGNTIY
TRBD1	12	TRBJ2-2	TRBV19	ASSTWDRAGELF
.	12	TRBJ2-7	TRBV4-1	ASSPGARGHEQY
.	12	TRBJ1-4	TRBV9	ASSVGPSNEKLF
.	12	TRBJ2-7	TRBV5-1	ASGYQASSYEQY
TRBD1	14	TRBJ1-1	TRBV25-1	ASSESPDRGFTEAF
.	10	TRBJ1-1	TRBV7-9	ASSLDYTEAF
.	12	TRBJ2-7	TRBV11-2	ASSVAGTNYEQY
TRBD1	10	TRBJ2-7	TRBV30	AGRDSSYEQY
TRBD2	15	TRBJ2-1	TRBV30	AWAPRTSGDSYNEQF
.	16	TRBJ1-2	TRBV9	ANPRGQSVRQRNYGYT
TRBD2	13	TRBJ2-1	TRBV5-4	ASSLKAGRASEQF
.	14	TRBJ2-1	TRBV11-3	ASSLRRDRSYNEQF
.	11	TRBJ1-6	TRBV19	ASRTGVDSPLH